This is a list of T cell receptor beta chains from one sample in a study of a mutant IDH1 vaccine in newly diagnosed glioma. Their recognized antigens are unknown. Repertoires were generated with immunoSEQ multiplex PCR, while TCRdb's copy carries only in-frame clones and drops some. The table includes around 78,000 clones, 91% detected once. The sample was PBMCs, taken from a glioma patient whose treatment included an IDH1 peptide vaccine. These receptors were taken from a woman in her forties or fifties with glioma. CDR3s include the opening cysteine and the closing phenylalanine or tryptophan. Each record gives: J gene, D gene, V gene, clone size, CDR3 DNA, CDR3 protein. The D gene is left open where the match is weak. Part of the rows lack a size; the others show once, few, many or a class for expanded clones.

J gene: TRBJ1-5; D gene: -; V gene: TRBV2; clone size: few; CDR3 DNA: TGTGCCAGCAGTCTCATAAATCAGCCCCAGCATTTT; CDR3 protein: CASSLINQPQHF
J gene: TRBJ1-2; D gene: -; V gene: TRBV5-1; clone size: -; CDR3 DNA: TGCGCCAGCAGCTTGGACCGGAACTATGGCTACACCTTC; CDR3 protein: CASSLDRNYGYTF
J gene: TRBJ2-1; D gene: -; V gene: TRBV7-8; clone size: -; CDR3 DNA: TGTGCCAGCAGCTTAATACCGTCCTCCTACAATGAGCAGTTCTTC; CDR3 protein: CASSLIPSSYNEQFF
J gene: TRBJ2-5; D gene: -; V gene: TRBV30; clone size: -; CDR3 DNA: TGTGCCTGGAGTCCGGGGCGGAAAATTCAAGAGACCCAGTACTTC; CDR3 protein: CAWSPGRKIQETQYF
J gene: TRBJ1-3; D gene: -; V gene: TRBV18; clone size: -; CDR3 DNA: TGTGCCAGCTCACCGCAGGGACCGTACTCTGGAAACACCATATATTTT; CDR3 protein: CASSPQGPYSGNTIYF
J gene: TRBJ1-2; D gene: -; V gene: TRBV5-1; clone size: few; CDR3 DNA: TGCGCCAGCAGCTTGCCCGCGGGACTCAACCCCGAATACACCTTC; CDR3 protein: CASSLPAGLNPEYTF
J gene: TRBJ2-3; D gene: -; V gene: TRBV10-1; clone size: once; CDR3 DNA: TGCGCCAGCAGTGAGTCGGGACCATTCGGGGGAATGGTAGATACGCAGTATTTT; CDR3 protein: CASSESGPFGGMVDTQYF
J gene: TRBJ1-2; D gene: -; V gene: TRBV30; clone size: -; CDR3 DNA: TGTGCCTGGGCGACTACCTATTGGGGCTACACCTTC; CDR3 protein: CAWATTYWGYTF
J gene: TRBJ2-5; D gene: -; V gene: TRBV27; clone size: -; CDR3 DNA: TGTGCCAGCAGTTTCTTCGGCAGTCAAGAGACCCAGTACTTC; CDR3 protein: CASSFFGSQETQYF
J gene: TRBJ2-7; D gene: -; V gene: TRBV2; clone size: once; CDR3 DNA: TGTGCCAGCAAGACTACGTCCGAGCAGTACTTC; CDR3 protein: CASKTTSEQYF
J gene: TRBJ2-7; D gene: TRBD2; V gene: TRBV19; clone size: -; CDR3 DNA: TGTGCCAGTAGTATCGTTCCGGGACTAGCGGGCGAGCAGTACTTC; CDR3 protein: CASSIVPGLAGEQYF
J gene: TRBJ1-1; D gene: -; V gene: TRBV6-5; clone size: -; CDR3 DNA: TGTGCCAGCAGTTTGAACGGAGAGAACACTGAAGCTTTCTTT; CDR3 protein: CASSLNGENTEAFF
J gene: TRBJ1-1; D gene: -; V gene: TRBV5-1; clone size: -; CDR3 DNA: TGCGCCAGCAGCTTGGACGGACTGAACACTGAAGCTTTCTTT; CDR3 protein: CASSLDGLNTEAFF
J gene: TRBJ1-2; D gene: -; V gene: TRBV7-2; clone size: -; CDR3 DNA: TGTGCCAGCAGCCCAAACATTGGCTATGGCTACACCTTC; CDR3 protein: CASSPNIGYGYTF
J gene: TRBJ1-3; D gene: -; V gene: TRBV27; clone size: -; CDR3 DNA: TGTGCCAGCAAGGGGGCTGGAAACACCATATATTTT; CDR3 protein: CASKGAGNTIYF
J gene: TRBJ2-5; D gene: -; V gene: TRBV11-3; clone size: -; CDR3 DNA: TGTGCCAGCAGCGGCAGAGAGGAGACCCAGTACTTC; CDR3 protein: CASSGREETQYF
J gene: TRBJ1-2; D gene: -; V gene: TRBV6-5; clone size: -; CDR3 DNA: TGTGCCAGCAGTCCGGGCCCAAGGTTTGGCTACACCTTC; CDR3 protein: CASSPGPRFGYTF
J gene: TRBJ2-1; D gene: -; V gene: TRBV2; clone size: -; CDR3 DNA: TGTGCCAGCAGCGCTCCGGGACACAAATACAATGAGCAGTTCTTC; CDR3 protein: CASSAPGHKYNEQFF
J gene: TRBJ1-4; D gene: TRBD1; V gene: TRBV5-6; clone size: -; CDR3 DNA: TGTGCCAGCAGTCATGGGACAGGGCAAGAAAAACTGTTTTTT; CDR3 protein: CASSHGTGQEKLFF
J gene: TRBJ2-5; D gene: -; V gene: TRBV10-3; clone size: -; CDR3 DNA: TGTGCCATCAGTGGGGGTCGTTGGGAGCAGTACTTC; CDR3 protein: CAISGGRWEQYF
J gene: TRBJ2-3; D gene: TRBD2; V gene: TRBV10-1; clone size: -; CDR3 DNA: TGCGCCAGCAGTGTATCACGGGAGGGCCAGCAGTATTTT; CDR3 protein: CASSVSREGQQYF
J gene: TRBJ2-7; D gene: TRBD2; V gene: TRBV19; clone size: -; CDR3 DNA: TGTGCCAGTAGTATACGCGGGAGTGCCGGCGAGCAGTACTTC; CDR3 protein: CASSIRGSAGEQYF
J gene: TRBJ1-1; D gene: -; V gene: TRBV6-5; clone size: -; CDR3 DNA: TGTGCCAGCAGTACACTCCTGGGGACCACTGAAGCTTTCTTT; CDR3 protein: CASSTLLGTTEAFF
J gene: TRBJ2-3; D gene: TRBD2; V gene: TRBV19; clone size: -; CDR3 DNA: TGTGCCAGCCGCGGGCCAGCGGGGGACCTAGCGGGAAGGTGGGATACGCAGTATTTT; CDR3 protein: CASRGPAGDLAGRWDTQYF
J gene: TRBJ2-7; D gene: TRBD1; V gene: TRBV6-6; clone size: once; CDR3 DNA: TGTGCCAGCAGCCCCGACAGGGTTATCCACGAGCAGTACTTC; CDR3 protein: CASSPDRVIHEQYF
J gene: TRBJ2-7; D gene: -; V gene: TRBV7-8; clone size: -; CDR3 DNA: TGTGCCAGCAGCCCGGGCAGGGATAGCTCCTACGAGCAGTACTTC; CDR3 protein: CASSPGRDSSYEQYF
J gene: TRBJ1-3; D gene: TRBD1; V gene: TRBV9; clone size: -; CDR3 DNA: TGTGCCAGCAGCGTTACAGGGGCGACCATATATTTT; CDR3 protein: CASSVTGATIYF
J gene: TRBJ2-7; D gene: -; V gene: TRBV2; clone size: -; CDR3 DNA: TGTGCCAGCAGTAGGGACCGTTCCTACGAGCAGTACTTC; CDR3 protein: CASSRDRSYEQYF
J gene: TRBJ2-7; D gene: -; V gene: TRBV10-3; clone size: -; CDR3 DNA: TGTGCCATCACGGCGGGATCCTCCTACGAGCAGTACTTC; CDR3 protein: CAITAGSSYEQYF
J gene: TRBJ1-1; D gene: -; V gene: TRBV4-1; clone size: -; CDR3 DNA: TGCGCCAGCAGCCAAGAATGGGGGGAAGCTTTCTTT; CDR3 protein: CASSQEWGEAFF
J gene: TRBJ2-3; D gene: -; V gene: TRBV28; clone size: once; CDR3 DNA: TGTGCCAGCAGTTTAGCTAGTGCAACTAGCACAGATACGCAGTATTTT; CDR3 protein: CASSLASATSTDTQYF
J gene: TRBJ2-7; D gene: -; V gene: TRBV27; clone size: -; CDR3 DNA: TGTGCCAGCAGTTTCAATGGAAACGAGCAGTACTTC; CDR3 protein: CASSFNGNEQYF